This TCR beta chain was found in a study of cytomegalovirus exposure and HLA in healthy donors. To note about this clone: A read error may produce the germline difference seen at one junction end.

Germline CDR1 and CDR2: LNHDA and SQIVND (reference sequence). The CDR3 has 13 amino acids. The PCR made use of 60 Vbeta and 13 Jbeta primers. Only in-frame clones appear in the TCRdb table, and some are missing; sequencing was by immunoSEQ multiplex PCR. The sample holds 140,000 to 150,000 clones, 60% to 85% seen once. This receptor was identified in a middle-aged man in good health and CMV-seropositive. Input material: PBMCs. This rearrangement joins TRBV19 to TRBJ2-1; TRBD1 might be the D (5 bases). The CDR3 DNA reads TGTGCCAGTAGGAAGCAGGGTAGGAATGAGCAGCTCTTC. Amino acids: CASRKQGRNEQLF.